The clone carrying this T cell receptor (beta chain) occurred a few times. As yet, its antigen is unknown. Time point defined: persistent/refractory GD, antithyroid drugs over 5 years with positive TRAb. PBMC-derived RNA was used for the TCR library. Each patient gave 8.5 to 10 milliliters of EDTA-anticoagulated peripheral blood. With iRepertoire HTBI primers and Arm-PCR of CDR3 regions, TCR beta libraries were built. Methods used by the authors: The samples included approximately 60 TRBV and 14 TRBJ segments. From the multiplex PCR reads, TCRdb called clonotypes with MiXCR, one entry per CDR3 protein. Here the V and J calls rest on TCRdb's processing, not on the authors' analysis. The profile covers approximately 470,000 distinct CDR3 sequences, with less than 25% appearing a single time and about 7.8% taken by the ten largest. Per the germline V gene, CDR1 is DFQATT and CDR2 is SNEGSKA (reference sequence). This CDR3 is 13 amino acids long. V trimming: 2 bases; J trimming: 2 bases; junction bases outside the gene matches: 2.

This entry comes from a study of regulatory T cells in long-lasting Graves disease. General study points: With persistent disease, TRBV28, TRBJ1-2 and TRBJ2-5 were the favored segments.

The TCR sequence derives from a female donor with Graves disease. The genes are TRBV20-1 and TRBJ1-1; 7 bases line up with TRBD1. The sequencing here drew on peripheral blood mononuclear cells (PBMCs), taken when the disease was refractory, from a patient treated with antithyroid drugs. The CDR3 DNA reads TGCAGTGCTAGACAGGGGGTAAACACTGAAGCTTTCTTT. Its protein is CSARQGVNTEAFF.